This T cell receptor (beta chain) was retrieved from a study of response to subunit inactivated influenza vaccine. The study, taken as a whole, reports: The authors proposed limited new T cell recruitment per seasonal influenza vaccination.

This clonotype came up many times. The antigen is not known. TCRdb analysed the RT-PCR reads with MiXCR anew, one entry per CDR3 protein. The sample carries roughly 570,000 distinct CDR3 sequences, 10% to 15% recorded once. The starting material was PBMCs from blood, obtained 45 days after vaccination. This TCR came from a man over 45 who received an inactivated influenza vaccine.

The CDR3, as DNA: TGCGCCAGCAGCTCGATACAGACCAGCTCCTACAATGAGCAGTTCTTC. Residues: CASSSIQTSSYNEQFF. V gene TRBV5-1 combines with J gene TRBJ2-1; D unresolved. The CDR3 spans 16 residues. V gave up 3 bases and J gave up 0 bases, with 13 bases separating them. The germline CDR1 and CDR2 sequences are SGHRS and YFSETQ. Supplemented by reference TRBV5-1 and TRBJ2-1, the full variable domain reads KAGVTQTPRYLIKTRGQQVTLSCSPISGHRSVSWYQQTPGQGLQFLFEYFSETQRNKGNFPGRFSGRQFSNSRSEMNVSTLELGDSALYLCASSSIQTSSYNEQFFGPGTRLTVL.